The 28 T cell receptor beta chains below all came from one sample that was sequenced in a study of identical twins. Using its own MiXCR run on the 5' RACE reads, TCRdb lists one record per CDR3 protein. Among roughly 240,000 distinct CDR3 sequences listed, 5.5% to 7% were seen once. This same sample was also taken into another study, of yellow fever vaccine responses in identical twins.

Input material: memory (CD45RO+) T cells sorted from blood. Receptor source: a woman under 30 in good health.

The V call is TRBV10-3, the J call TRBJ2-7, with 7 nucleotides matching TRBD2. This CDR3 contains 14 residues. Germline V lookup: CDR1 ENHRY, CDR2 SYGVKD. The ends lost 3 bases at V and 3 bases at J; junction bases unmatched: 5. The CDR3 DNA follows: TGTGCCATCAGTGAAGGCGGGAGTGGCTACGAGCAGTACTTC. Amino acid sequence: CAISEGGSGYEQYF.

This clonotype was seen a few times. The V and J genes are TRBV3-1 and TRBJ2-7; 7 bases agree with TRBD1. This CDR3 is built from 16 residues. V lost 1 base to trimming and J lost 2 bases; unmatched junction nucleotides: 8. Germline values: CDR1 LGHDT, CDR2 YNNKEL (reference sequence). The CDR3 reads CASSQGAMTGPYEQYF. The CDR3 DNA reads TGTGCCAGCAGCCAAGGGGCCATGACAGGGCCCTACGAGCAGTACTTC.

This clonotype was observed at least ten times. This rearrangement joins TRBV6-1 to TRBJ2-7; unclear D gene. Germline V lookup: CDR1 MNHNS, CDR2 SASEGT. Trimming removed 5 bases from V and 0 bases from J, with 11 bases in between. The length of the CDR3 is 14 residues. In DNA form, the CDR3 reads TGTGCCAGCAGTCCCCGGGTCCTCTCCTACGAGCAGTACTTC. Translating gives CASSPRVLSYEQYF.

The table lists this clonotype with many counts. The V call is TRBV12-3 or TRBV12-4, the J call TRBJ2-1; tentative D call: TRBD2 (6 bases). V shed 6 bases and J shed 7 bases, with 16 bases lying between them. This CDR3 comprises 14 residues. In DNA form, the CDR3 reads TGTGCCAGCAGCCAAAGCGGGCCAGTGAATGAGCAGTTCTTC. Its translation: CASSQSGPVNEQFF.

V gene TRBV7-9 combines with J gene TRBJ1-2; D is ambiguous. The CDR3 has 14 amino acids. The V gene lost 0 bases and the J gene lost 6 bases, with 11 bases spanning the gap. Looked up from germline, CDR1 is SEHNR and CDR2 is FQNEAQ (reference sequence). CDR3 loop: CASSLAKNSNGYTF. The DNA of the CDR3 is TGTGCCAGCAGCTTAGCGAAGAACAGCAATGGCTACACCTTC.

This clonotype was recorded a few times. This rearrangement joins TRBV18 to TRBJ2-5; the D is unclear. CDR3 length: 15 amino acids. Deletions cut 0 bases from V and 5 bases from J, with 13 bases between. Germline assignment: CDR1 KGHSH and CDR2 LQKENI. The CDR3 reads CASSPPSPPRETQYF. Here the CDR3 DNA reads TGTGCCAGCTCACCACCAAGCCCGCCGAGGGAGACCCAGTACTTC.

By share, this clonotype counts as medium-sized. The chain links TRBV5-1 to TRBJ2-5; D is perhaps TRBD2 (6 bases). Trimming removed 0 bases at V and 1 base at J, with 10 bases between. Germline CDR1 SGHRS, CDR2 YFSETQ. The length of the CDR3 is 15 residues. CDR3 sequence: CASSLEGLRQETQYF. Here the CDR3 DNA reads TGCGCCAGCAGCTTGGAGGGACTCCGCCAAGAGACCCAGTACTTC.

This clonotype was counted a few times. V gene TRBV6-1 combines with J gene TRBJ2-7, with 9 bases that match TRBD2. The CDR3 covers 13 residues. Germline lookup yields CDR1 MNHNS and CDR2 SASEGT. The J segment lost 5 bases and the V segment lost 8 bases, leaving 7 bases of the junction unmatched. The CDR3 protein is CASRLAGVHEQYF. Written as DNA, the CDR3 is TGTGCCAGCCGGTTAGCGGGAGTACACGAGCAGTACTTC.

This clonotype was counted only a few times. V usage is TRBV10-3 and J usage is TRBJ1-2; D call uncertain. CDR3 size: 12 residues. CDR1 is ENHRY and CDR2 is SYGVKD in the germline V gene. The ends were cut back, 0 bases at V and 5 bases at J, with 4 bases in the middle. In DNA, the CDR3 is TGTGCCATCAGTGAGTCGGGTTATGGCTACACCTTC. Protein product: CAISESGYGYTF.

This clonotype was counted ten times or more. The V call is TRBV5-6, the J call TRBJ2-3; D ambiguous. CDR1 is SGHDT, CDR2 YYEEEE, per germline. Trimming cost V 4 bases and J 4 bases, with 7 bases left between them. The CDR3 extends over 12 amino acids. The CDR3 reads CASSPKADTQYF. In DNA form, the CDR3 reads TGTGCCAGCAGCCCCAAAGCAGATACGCAGTATTTT.

This clonotype was recorded a few times. The chain links TRBV6-1 to TRBJ1-5, with D tentatively TRBD1 (6 bases). Germline V CDR1 and CDR2: MNHNS, SASEGT. This CDR3 region has 15 residues. Trimming shortened V by 5 bases and J by 0 bases, and 11 bases separated the two germline ends. CDR3 sequence: CASSTRQDSNQPQHF. Here the CDR3 DNA reads TGTGCCAGCAGTACCAGACAGGATAGCAATCAGCCCCAGCATTTT.

In the case of this clonotype: One base away lies a much larger clone, so this may be a sequencing read error. V and J are TRBV7-9 and TRBJ2-3; a weak D match, TRBD2 (7 bases). The CDR3 extends over 15 amino acids. The germline V and J ends were trimmed by 0 bases and 8 bases, with 15 bases remaining between them. Germline CDR1 and CDR2: SEHNR and FQNEAQ (reference sequence). DNA for the CDR3: TGTGCCAGCAGCTTAGCGGGGGGGCTTGGAGGTACGCAGTATTTT. Amino acid sequence: CASSLAGGLGGTQYF. The full variable domain, rest sourced from reference TRBV7-9 and TRBJ2-3, is DTGVSQNPRHKITKRGQNVTFRCDPISEHNRLYWYRQTLGQGPEFLTYFQNEAQLEKSRLLSDRFSAERPKGSFSTLEIQRTEQGDSAMYLCASSLAGGLGGTQYFGPGTRLTVL.

The chain links TRBV6-5 to TRBJ2-1, with 8 bases fitting TRBD2. Losses at the gene ends were 4 bases for V and 7 bases for J; bases not matched to a gene: 9. Germline loops: CDR1 MNHEY, CDR2 SVGAGI. The CDR3 loop spans 15 amino acids. DNA for the CDR3: TGTGCCAGCAGTTCAGCGGGAGTCCCCGGGAATGAGCAGTTCTTC. Protein: CASSSAGVPGNEQFF.

This clonotype was found many times. The CDR3 protein is CASQEVGATDTQYF. In DNA form, the CDR3 reads TGTGCCAGCCAGGAGGTTGGAGCCACAGATACGCAGTATTTT. V and J are TRBV3-1 and TRBJ2-3, with D perhaps matching TRBD2 (5 bases). Per germline, CDR1 LGHDT and CDR2 YNNKEL (reference sequence). V dropped 8 bases and J dropped 2 bases, with 14 bases sitting between them. The CDR3 spans 14 residues.

This clonotype was seen more than once but under ten times. The chain is built from TRBV28 and TRBJ1-5, with D possibly matching TRBD1 (6 bases). Germline V CDR1 and CDR2: MDHEN, SYDVKM. Trimming took off 3 bases at V and 6 bases at J, with 12 bases between the two ends. The CDR3 is made up of 14 amino acids. The CDR3 region is CASSLIQGGQPQHF. The CDR3 nucleotides read TGTGCCAGCAGTTTGATACAGGGAGGTCAGCCCCAGCATTTT. The full variable domain, completed using reference TRBV28 and TRBJ1-5, is DVKVTQSSRYLVKRTGEKVFLECVQDMDHENMFWYRQDPGLGLRLIYFSYDVKMKEKGDIPEGYSVSREKKERFSLILESASTNQTSMYLCASSLIQGGQPQHFGDGTRLSIL.

This clonotype was counted between two and nine times. The CDR3 nucleotides are TGCAGTGCTAGCAGGCCTAGCGCCAGCACAGATACGCAGTATTTT. Protein: CSASRPSASTDTQYF. The rearrangement links TRBV20-1 to TRBJ2-3; possibly TRBD2 for D (6 bases). V lost 3 bases and J 0 bases, leaving 13 bases between the germline ends. The length of the CDR3 is 15 residues. Germline V gene data show CDR1 as DFQATT and CDR2 as SNEGSKA (reference sequence).

Worth noting for this clonotype: At one boundary the junction diverges from the germline segment, which might be a read error. This chain uses TRBV14 with TRBJ2-1; 8 bases agree with TRBD2. The CDR3 extends over 16 amino acids. The germline V gene has CDR1 SGHDN and CDR2 FVKESK. The CDR3 DNA reads TGTGCCAGCAGCCGGTTTAGCGGGACGGCCTACAATGAGCAGTCCTTC. Protein: CASSRFSGTAYNEQSF.

This clonotype has ten or more counts. This chain links TRBV29-1 with TRBJ2-5, with D possibly matching TRBD1 (6 bases). The V end was cut by 5 bases, the J end by 5 bases, with 15 bases between. Germline V gives CDR1 SQVTM, CDR2 ANQGSEA. This CDR3 is built from 13 residues. In nucleotides, the CDR3 is TGCAGCGTTTCACAGGGAATATCGGAGACCCAGTACTTC. Its translation: CSVSQGISETQYF.

This clonotype was seen more than once but under ten times. The rearrangement joins TRBV29-1 to TRBJ2-2; unclear D gene. With 3 bases removed from V and 9 bases from J, the gap between germline ends came to 8 bases. CDR3 length: 11 amino acids. CDR1 SQVTM and CDR2 ANQGSEA come from the germline V gene. CDR3 protein: CSVEILRELFF. CDR3 coding DNA: TGCAGCGTTGAGATCCTCCGGGAGCTGTTTTTT.

J is TRBJ2-1 and V is TRBV5-5; no reliable D call. Germline lookup yields CDR1 SGHKS and CDR2 YYEKEE (reference sequence). This CDR3 is 14 amino acids long. V lost 6 bases to trimming and J lost 2 bases, with 12 bases between them. The CDR3 spells CASTPTATYNEQFF. The CDR3 region has the DNA TGTGCCAGCACCCCGACCGCTACCTACAATGAGCAGTTCTTC.

This clonotype was seen more than once but under ten times. This chain joins TRBV5-1 and TRBJ1-1; TRBD1 matches 7 bases. Germline CDR1 reads SGHRS; CDR2 reads YFSETQ. Trimming cost V 3 bases and J 1 base; bases outside gene matches: 3. The length of the CDR3 is 14 residues. The CDR3 bases are TGCGCCAGCAGCTGGGGGGACAGGAACACTGAAGCTTTCTTT. This codes for CASSWGDRNTEAFF. The full variable domain, in which reference TRBV5-1 and TRBJ1-1 provide the parts outside the CDR3, is KAGVTQTPRYLIKTRGQQVTLSCSPISGHRSVSWYQQTPGQGLQFLFEYFSETQRNKGNFPGRFSGRQFSNSRSEMNVSTLELGDSALYLCASSWGDRNTEAFFGQGTRLTVV.

A remark on this clonotype: It may be a read error: a sequence one base away is much more abundant. The chain uses TRBV2 and TRBJ1-1, with D unclear. CDR1 SNHLY and CDR2 FYNNEI come from the germline V gene. The CDR3 length is 14 residues. Trimming shortened V by 2 bases and J by 2 bases, and 9 bases separated the two germline ends. CDR3 DNA sequence: TGTGCCAGCAGTGAACAGGTGACCAACACTGAAGCTTTCTTT. It encodes CASSEQVTNTEAFF.

The sample holds a few counts of this clonotype. The chain joins TRBV6-5 to TRBJ2-1, with D uncertain. The CDR3 is made up of 16 amino acids. V was trimmed by 2 bases and J by 0 bases, leaving 11 bases between them. The germline V gene encodes CDR1 MNHEY and CDR2 SVGAGI. The CDR3, as DNA: TGTGCCAGCAGTTACGGGCCGGTTGTCTCCTACAATGAGCAGTTCTTC. Translating gives CASSYGPVVSYNEQFF.

The chain couples TRBV10-1 to TRBJ2-1; either TRBD1 or TRBD2 may fit D (6 bases each). The V gene's germline CDR1 is WNHNN and CDR2 SYGVQD (reference sequence). The germline V and J ends were trimmed by 3 bases and 5 bases, with 11 bases remaining between them. This CDR3 has 14 amino acids. The CDR3 bases are TGCGCCAGCAGTGACGGGGGCAAACACAATGAGCAGTTCTTC. Amino acid sequence: CASSDGGKHNEQFF.

This clonotype was counted ten times or more. The chain carries TRBV20-1 and TRBJ1-6, with D perhaps matching TRBD1 (6 bases). Looked up from germline, CDR1 is DFQATT and CDR2 is SNEGSKA (reference sequence). The CDR3 is 15 residues long. The V end was cut by 0 bases, the J end by 1 base, with 7 bases between. Here the CDR3 reads CSARDQGSYNSPLHF. For the CDR3, the DNA is TGCAGTGCTAGAGATCAGGGGTCCTATAATTCACCCCTCCACTTT.

This clonotype was recorded many times. The chain links TRBV3-1 to TRBJ2-5; the D gene is possibly TRBD2 (5 bases). The CDR3 contains 15 residues. V lost 1 base and J 4 bases, leaving 13 bases between the germline ends. From germline, CDR1 is LGHDT and CDR2 YNNKEL (reference sequence). CDR3: CASSQVLEVGETQYF. In nucleotides, the CDR3 is TGTGCCAGCAGCCAAGTCCTGGAGGTCGGAGAGACCCAGTACTTC.

The V call is TRBV18, the J call TRBJ2-2; tentative D call: TRBD2 (5 bases). Germline V gene lookup returns CDR1 KGHSH and CDR2 LQKENI. V shed 4 bases and J shed 1 base, with 13 bases lying between them. The CDR3 covers 16 residues. The CDR3 is CASSHLLAVNTGELFF. The CDR3 coding sequence is TGTGCCAGCTCACATCTCCTAGCTGTGAACACCGGGGAGCTGTTTTTT.

This sequence joins TRBV10-2 and TRBJ2-7; D perhaps matches TRBD1 (6 bases). This CDR3 is 14 amino acids long. Looked up from germline, CDR1 is WSHSY and CDR2 is SAAADI. The V end was cut by 6 bases, the J end by 2 bases, with 14 bases between. This CDR3 is CASSPAGQTYEQYF. Written as DNA, the CDR3 is TGCGCCAGCAGCCCCGCCGGACAGACCTACGAGCAGTACTTC.